This TCR beta chain was recovered during a study of CD8+ T cells in alopecia areata. About the study: It was 6 to 18 months of tofacitinib, and then there were 6 months off drug.

Germline V gene data show CDR1 as SGHNT and CDR2 as YYREEE (reference sequence). Trimming cost V 5 bases and J 1 base, with 9 bases left between them. The CDR3 sequence is 13 residues long. Study-level points and caveats: Higher clonality and more expanded CD8+ clones appeared in lesional than normal scalp.

cDNA reverse transcribed from extracted RNA served as the sequencing template. The assay was immunoSEQ multiplex PCR, and TCRdb's table has in-frame clones only and misses some. Of more than 150,000 clones listed, approximately 51% are singletons. A remark on this clone: As yet, its antigen is unknown.

The treatment here: oral pan-JAK inhibitor, 5-10 mg twice daily. The receptor's source is a human donor with alopecia areata. Specimen: CD8+ T cells sorted from blood, collected at week 52, from a patient treated with tofacitinib. The rearrangement uses TRBV5-4 and TRBJ2-5; D gene unclear. CDR3 in DNA: TGTGCCAGCAGTGCTAAGGGCCAAGAGACCCAGTACTTC. Protein: CASSAKGQETQYF.